This T cell receptor beta chain was sequenced in a study of T cell responses to AZD1222 COVID-19 vaccine (dated by TCRdb to the early 2020s). For the study in its entirety: TCR sequencing was performed for 230 to 250 trial participants, of whom about 210 were given two doses of AZD1222 and 26 were given two doses of MenACWY control vaccine. Trial participants were enrolled into age subgroups of 18-55, 56-69 and 70-plus years, which contained about 150, 27 and 61 TCR-sequenced participants, respectively. What the study reported, not specific to this receptor: Participants were mostly white British, with more females than males. The authors suggested clonal diversity may have been underestimated. Conclusions about previously exposed vaccinees were limited because only six AZD1222 recipients were SARS-CoV-2 seropositive at baseline. Reportedly, almost half of the unique spike-specific TCRs recognized epitopes lying outside the regions that are mutated in the B.1.351 and B.1.1.7 variants. Spike-specific TCR breadth and depth rose significantly after two AZD1222 doses compared with day 0 and with MenACWY recipients. The 56-69-year group was small, and its depth increase did not reach significance, likely because of low power. Because no day 14 peak-response samples were available, repertoires were characterized only after the peak T cell response. Vaccine-associated CD4 TCRs spanned the whole spike protein, with dominant responses in regions 160-218 and 743-854.

Taken with the paper, the label for time point translates to: about 28 days (+/-7) after the second vaccine dose. AZD1222 recipients given second doses at about 4 weeks or at about 12 weeks were pooled, since spike-specific TCR depth and breadth were not found to differ between the two schedules. Samples from vaccinated people were obtained from the UK trials COV001 and COV002, which included a single-blind randomized controlled phase 2/3 trial of AZD1222 (ChAdOx1 nCoV-19) in healthy adults. For TCRbeta chain sequencing, PBMC samples from trial participants were taken at day 0 and at day 28 after the second dose. The CDR3 regions of human TCRbeta chains were analyzed by immunosequencing. In the source study's methods: TCRs in the repertoires were matched against a reference library of SARS-CoV-2-specific TCRs that had been generated with the MIRA antigen-specificity platform. Breadth was defined as the fraction of unique TCRs that were SARS-CoV-2-associated, and depth was defined as the fraction of total T cells that were SARS-CoV-2-associated. Using the MIRA data, each spike-specific TCR was mapped to the spike region that the TCR reacts to and placed in a CD4 or CD8 class. Log10-transformed breadth and depth values were compared by one-way ANOVA with Sidak's multiple comparisons tests. Imported from immuneACCESS, the table was reduced by TCRdb to in-frame sequences with V and J called. These copies leave out some clones; in studies compared against another copy, an unresolved V gene accounts for under half, and the cause of the remainder is not known. From that table come the V and J calls and clone size; the DNA was used to work out D and trimming. This sample gives about 120,000 clones in total; 70% to 90% of them show up just once. Around 3% of the sample comes from the top ten.

Concerning this clone itself: Its recognized antigen is unknown. Per-base qualities were not stored, and no clone one base away is much larger.

The TCR was taken from an adult who received the AZD1222 COVID-19 vaccine. The sample consisted of peripheral blood, taken 28 days after the second AZD1222 dose.

At the DNA level, the sequence is TGTGCCAGCAGTGAATCGGAGGCTAGCTTGGCAGGAAACACCATATATTTT. It specifies CASSESEASLAGNTIYF. This chain joins TRBV25-1 to TRBJ1-3; no D gene is confidently identified. From the cysteine up to the phenylalanine, the CDR3 has a length of 17 residues. Kept here is only the CDR3 DNA, which spans 51 bases and is read in frame from base 1. The V end loses 1 base and the J end loses 4 bases, and a stretch of 17 bases separates them. CDR1 and CDR2, per the germline V gene, are MGHDK and SYGVNS. With the portions outside the CDR3 filled from the reference TRBV25-1 and TRBJ1-3 genes, the complete variable region becomes EADIYQTPRYLVIGTGKKITLECSQTMGHDKMYWYQQDPGMELHLIHYSYGVNSTEKGDLSSESTVSRIRTEHFPLTLESARPSHTSQYLCASSESEASLAGNTIYFGEGSWLTVV.